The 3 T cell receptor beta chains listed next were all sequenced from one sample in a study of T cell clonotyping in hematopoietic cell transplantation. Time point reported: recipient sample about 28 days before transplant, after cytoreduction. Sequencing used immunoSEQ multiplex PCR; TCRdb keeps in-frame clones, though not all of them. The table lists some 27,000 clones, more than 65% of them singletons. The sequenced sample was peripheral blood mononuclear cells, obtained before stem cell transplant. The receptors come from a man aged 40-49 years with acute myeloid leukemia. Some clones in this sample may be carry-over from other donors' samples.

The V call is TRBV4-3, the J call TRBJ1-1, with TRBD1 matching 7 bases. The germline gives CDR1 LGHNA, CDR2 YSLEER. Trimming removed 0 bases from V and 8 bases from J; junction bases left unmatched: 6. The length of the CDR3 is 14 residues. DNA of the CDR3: TGCGCCAGCAGCCAAGAGACAGGGAGGCTAGAAGCTTTCTTT. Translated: CASSQETGRLEAFF.

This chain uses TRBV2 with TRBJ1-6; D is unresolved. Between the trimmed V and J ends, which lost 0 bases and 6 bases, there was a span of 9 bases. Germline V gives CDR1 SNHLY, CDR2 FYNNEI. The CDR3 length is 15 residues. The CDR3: CASSEAARSNSPLHF. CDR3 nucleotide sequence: TGTGCCAGCAGTGAAGCGGCCAGGAGTAATTCACCCCTCCACTTT.

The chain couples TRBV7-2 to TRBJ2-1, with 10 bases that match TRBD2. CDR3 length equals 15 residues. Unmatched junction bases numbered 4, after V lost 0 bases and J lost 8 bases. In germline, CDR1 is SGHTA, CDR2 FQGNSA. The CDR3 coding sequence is TGTGCCAGCAGCTTAGCCAGCGGGGGGGCCCATGAGCAGTTCTTC. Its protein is CASSLASGGAHEQFF.